The 26 T cell receptor beta chains below come from one sample, sequenced in a study of naive and memory T cell subsets. For blood and skin samples, reverse transcription used TCR alpha and beta constant primers. TCRdb re-called the UMI-ligation and nested PCR reads with MiXCR, one entry per CDR3 protein. In the table there are fewer than 20,000 distinct CDR3 sequences, approximately 9.6% of which are singletons. Treatment specified: skin biopsy from PPD injection site in Mantoux-positive individual. Input was roughly 1 to 1000 ng of DNase-treated total RNA without cell sorting. The source was skin, collected from a tuberculin skin test site. The receptors stem from an adult in good health.

This chain connects TRBV13 to TRBJ2-5; 9 nucleotides align to TRBD1. This CDR3 has 16 amino acids. Germline V CDR1 and CDR2: PRHDT, FYEKMQ (reference sequence). Trimming removed 3 bases from V and 5 bases from J; junction bases left unmatched: 10. CDR3 in amino acids: CASSFDPQGARETQYF. The CDR3 bases are TGTGCCAGCAGCTTCGACCCACAGGGGGCGCGGGAGACCCAGTACTTC.

This clonotype was counted ten times or more. DNA of the CDR3: TGTGCCAATTCCCCGGGACAGGGGTACAATGAGCAGTTCTTC. This translates into CANSPGQGYNEQFF. V is TRBV6-1 and J is TRBJ2-1; TRBD1 matches 10 bases. CDR1 MNHNS and CDR2 SASEGT come from the germline V gene. Germline trimming cut 10 bases from V and 4 bases from J; bases unmatched to any gene: 7. The CDR3 runs to 14 residues.

The table lists this clonotype with a few counts. The chain uses TRBV9 and TRBJ1-6; maybe TRBD1 (6 bases). Germline V gene sequence: CDR1 SGDLS, CDR2 YYNGEE. V was pared by 4 bases and J by 8 bases, with 19 bases between. The CDR3 is made up of 16 amino acids. CDR3 bases: TGTGCCAGCAGCTCGCGGCAGCACAGGGCCGATTCACCCCTCCACTTT. This translates into CASSSRQHRADSPLHF.

This clonotype has just a few counts. One end of the junction is discordant with germline, which a read error may explain. V and J are TRBV7-7 and TRBJ2-3; the D is unclear. The CDR3 spans 13 residues. The germline gives CDR1 SSHAT, CDR2 FNYEAQ (reference sequence). The CDR3 sequence is CASSPQFADTQYF. The CDR3 nucleotides are TGTGCTAGCAGTCCACAATTTGCAGATACGCAGTATTTT.

The table lists this clonotype with a few counts. The rearrangement links TRBV5-1 to TRBJ2-3; 8 nucleotides line up with TRBD2. Germline CDR1 SGHRS, CDR2 YFSETQ. The CDR3 consists of 17 residues. V trimming: 4 bases; J trimming: 1 base; junction bases outside the gene matches: 11. The CDR3: CASSQAAGGLGTDTQYF. In nucleotides, the CDR3 is TGCGCCAGCAGCCAAGCGGCGGGGGGCTTGGGCACAGATACGCAGTATTTT.

In this sample, this clonotype turned up many times. This chain connects TRBV7-2 to TRBJ2-3; D is possibly TRBD1 (6 bases). Germline V gene data show CDR1 as SGHTA and CDR2 as FQGNSA. The CDR3 loop spans 13 amino acids. The germline V and J ends were trimmed by 5 bases and 3 bases, with 9 bases remaining between them. The CDR3, as DNA: TGTGCCAGCAGCCGCCAGGGGACAGATACGCAGTATTTT. Its translation is CASSRQGTDTQYF.

The chain carries TRBV20-1 and TRBJ1-2, with D uncertain. The V end lost 5 bases, the J end lost 6 bases, and 7 bases lay between the germline ends. CDR3 length equals 10 residues. CDR1 and CDR2 from the germline V gene are DFQATT and SNEGSKA (reference sequence). The CDR3 bases are TGCAGTGCTTACCCCGATGGCTACACCTTC. It is translated as CSAYPDGYTF.

Ten or more counts support this clonotype. This chain uses TRBV9 with TRBJ2-5; either TRBD1 or TRBD2 may fit D (5 bases each). V was pared by 7 bases and J by 2 bases, with 18 bases between. This CDR3 comprises 15 residues. Germline CDR1 and CDR2: SGDLS and YYNGEE. The CDR3 DNA is TGTGCCAGCGGGTGGACCGGGACCAAACAAGAGACCCAGTACTTC. Translating it yields CASGWTGTKQETQYF.

This clonotype was seen a handful of times. The chain joins TRBV2 to TRBJ1-1; TRBD1 agrees at 8 bases. The CDR3 covers 14 residues. J was trimmed by 5 bases and V by 5 bases; bases with no gene match: 7. In germline, CDR1 is SNHLY, CDR2 FYNNEI. The DNA of the CDR3 is TGTGCCAGCAGTACTAAGAACAGGGGGACTGAAGCTTTCTTT. Encoded protein: CASSTKNRGTEAFF.

V usage is TRBV7-9 and J usage is TRBJ2-3; 16 bases map to TRBD2. This CDR3 region has 19 residues. Germline CDR1 SEHNR, CDR2 FQNEAQ (reference sequence). J lost 2 bases, V lost 5 bases, and 10 bases had no gene match. CDR3 in amino acids: CASSPPRGTSGGATDTQYF. The DNA of the CDR3 is TGTGCCAGCAGCCCCCCCCGAGGGACTAGCGGGGGGGCCACAGATACGCAGTATTTT.

V is TRBV12-3 or TRBV12-4 and J is TRBJ2-4; no clear D. This CDR3 has 15 amino acids. Trimming took off 6 bases at V and 2 bases at J, with 14 bases between the two ends. The chain's CDR3 is CASSPNGQTKNIQYF. The CDR3 nucleotides are TGTGCCAGCAGCCCGAACGGTCAGACCAAAAACATTCAGTACTTC.

This clonotype has at least ten counts. The chain links TRBV11-2 to TRBJ2-7, with 11 bases fitting TRBD2. V lost 4 bases and J lost 4; bases outside the gene matches: 3. Germline V lookup: CDR1 SGHAT, CDR2 FQNNGV. CDR3 length: 14 residues. The CDR3 nucleotides are TGTGCCAGCAGCTCCTTAGCGGGAGGGTACGAGCAGTACTTC. It yields the protein CASSSLAGGYEQYF.

Ten or more counts support this clonotype. The rearrangement links TRBV18 to TRBJ1-2; the match to TRBD1 covers 8 bases. There are 17 residues in the CDR3. Germline V gives CDR1 KGHSH, CDR2 LQKENI. V lost 3 bases to trimming and J lost 7 bases; unmatched junction nucleotides: 16. The CDR3 spells CASSPLGQGGRDGGYTF. In nucleotides, the CDR3 is TGTGCCAGCTCACCCCTCGGACAGGGAGGAAGAGACGGTGGCTACACCTTC.

The chain joins TRBV12-3 or TRBV12-4 to TRBJ2-3; the D gene is possibly TRBD2 (6 bases). Trimming shortened V by 1 base and J by 1 base, and 9 bases separated the two germline ends. The CDR3 has 15 amino acids. The CDR3 is CASSLGGGGTDTQYF. DNA of the CDR3: TGTGCCAGCAGTTTAGGGGGCGGGGGCACAGATACGCAGTATTTT.

This clonotype was detected ten times or more. V usage is TRBV28 and J usage is TRBJ2-7, with D possibly being TRBD2 (6 bases). Germline CDR1 reads MDHEN; CDR2 reads SYDVKM. Trimming took 8 bases from V and 4 from J, leaving 15 bases between them. This CDR3 comprises 13 residues. In DNA, the CDR3 is TGTGCCAGCGTAGCGGCGACCCGGTACGAGCAGTACTTC. Encoded protein: CASVAATRYEQYF.

This clonotype was seen repeatedly, ten times or more. The chain recombines TRBV4-3 with TRBJ2-5, with D perhaps TRBD2 (5 bases). The CDR3 has 15 residues. Germline CDR1 LGHNA, CDR2 YSLEER. The V and J ends lost 0 bases and 4 bases respectively, with 12 bases between them. CDR3 nucleotide sequence: TGCGCCAGCAGCCAAGATGCGGGCCATGGAGAGACCCAGTACTTC. This encodes CASSQDAGHGETQYF.

The CDR3 bases are TGTGCCAGCAGTGCACCAACGGGACAGGGGCATACCGGGGAGCTGTTTTTT. As protein: CASSAPTGQGHTGELFF. The chain employs TRBV28 and TRBJ2-2, with 10 bases identical to TRBD1. CDR1 is MDHEN, CDR2 SYDVKM, per germline. The CDR3 runs to 17 residues. V lost 5 bases, J lost 5 bases, and 11 bases stayed unmatched.

This clonotype was detected only a few times. This rearrangement joins TRBV18 to TRBJ2-3; tentative D call: TRBD1 (5 bases). CDR1 is KGHSH and CDR2 is LQKENI in the germline V gene. CDR3 length: 19 residues. The V end was cut by 3 bases, the J end by 4 bases, with 26 bases between. The CDR3 DNA reads as TGTGCCAGCTCACCGCGGACCTTCGGTGACAGCGCCCTGCCAGATACGCAGTATTTT. Its protein is CASSPRTFGDSALPDTQYF.

This clonotype came up once. With a much larger clone just one base away, this may be a read error. The rearrangement links TRBV20-1 to TRBJ2-1, with 10 positions matching TRBD1. The V gene's germline CDR1 is DFQATT and CDR2 SNEGSKA (reference sequence). CDR3 length: 13 residues. CDR3 DNA: TGCACTGCCCCAAGACAGGGGGCGAGTGAGCAGTTCTTC. Protein product: CTAPRQGASEQFF.

The sample holds a few counts of this clonotype. The chain has TRBV24-1 and TRBJ1-5; D gene uncertain. V lost 5 bases and J 3 bases, leaving 7 bases between the germline ends. There are 13 residues in the CDR3. CDR1 KGHDR and CDR2 SFDVKD come from the germline V gene. In DNA form, the CDR3 reads TGTGCCACCAGTGGAGGGTACAATCAGCCCCAGCATTTT. Amino acids: CATSGGYNQPQHF.

The chain couples TRBV11-2 to TRBJ1-3, with 7 bases fitting TRBD1. CDR3 length equals 17 residues. J gave up 6 bases and V 3 bases, and 14 bases lay outside the gene matches. Germline V gene lookup returns CDR1 SGHAT and CDR2 FQNNGV. CDR3 amino acids: CASSFLPTGDPENTIYF. The CDR3 DNA reads as TGTGCCAGCAGCTTTCTCCCAACAGGGGACCCTGAAAACACCATATATTTT.

This clonotype has only one observation. With a much larger clone just one base away, this may be a read error. The chain carries TRBV10-2 and TRBJ2-2; D possibly corresponds to TRBD2 (6 bases). The CDR3 contains 15 residues. Germline CDR1 WSHSY, CDR2 SAAADI. The DNA for the CDR3 is TGCGCCAGCAAAATAGCGGAAGCGAACACCGGGGAGCTGATTTTT. This translates into CASKIAEANTGELIF.

This clonotype was observed at least ten times. CDR3 amino acids: CASSLAGVSMNTEAFF. In nucleotides, the CDR3 is TGTGCCAGCAGCTTAGCAGGGGTGAGCATGAACACTGAAGCTTTCTTT. The chain combines TRBV7-2 with TRBJ1-1; D might be TRBD1 (5 bases). The germline CDR1 and CDR2 sequences are SGHTA and FQGNSA. V was cut by 0 bases and J by 0 bases, with 11 bases left in between. This CDR3 contains 16 residues.

This clonotype was detected a few times. The gene calls are TRBV12-3 or TRBV12-4 and TRBJ2-7, with 10 nucleotides matching TRBD2. The CDR3 loop spans 14 amino acids. Trimming removed 6 bases from V and 3 bases from J; junction bases left unmatched: 5. CDR3 residues: CASRTSGTYYEQYF. CDR3 sequence (DNA): TGTGCCAGCAGAACTAGCGGGACTTACTACGAGCAGTACTTC.

This clonotype was recorded many times. CDR3 bases: TGTGCCAGCAGTACCGGGACAAGCACAGATACGCAGTATTTT. This gives the protein CASSTGTSTDTQYF. The J gene is TRBJ2-3, the V gene TRBV6-2 or TRBV6-3, with D tentatively TRBD1 (6 bases). The CDR3 totals 14 residues. V dropped 5 bases and J dropped 0 bases, with 9 bases sitting between them. Looked up from germline, CDR1 is MNHEY and CDR2 is SVGEGT.

V and J are TRBV12-3 or TRBV12-4 and TRBJ2-7, with D possibly being TRBD1 (7 bases). The CDR3 covers 16 residues. The V end was cut by 1 base, the J end by 2 bases, with 15 bases between. The CDR3 region is CASSLGGTARTYEQYF. CDR3 DNA: TGTGCCAGCAGTTTAGGCGGGACAGCTCGAACCTACGAGCAGTACTTC.